This T cell receptor (beta chain) appears in the sequencing data of a study of spatial heterogeneity in lung cancer. Study-wide context: Raw sequencing reads included, on average, more than nine appearances of each unique TCR and UMI combination. Study-level results: Resection saw ubiquitous expanded tumor TCRs appear in blood more than follow-up did.

Germline assignment: CDR1 SGHRS and CDR2 YFSETQ. The V gene end was trimmed by 4 bases and the J gene end by 0 bases; junction bases not matched to a gene: 3. This CDR3 comprises 16 residues. For this clonotype: Antigen specificity is unknown.

TCRdb used MiXCR to reprocess the 5' RACE reads, holding one entry per CDR3 protein. The sample lists about 82,000 distinct CDR3 sequences; around 12% were seen once. As for time point: sample taken at primary tumor resection. Material for sequencing was whole RNA from tumor, nontumor lung or frozen PBMC, left unsorted. There were 72 donors, all of them untreated patients with early-stage non-small cell lung cancer. The sequence was obtained from a male donor with early-stage non-small cell lung cancer. Material: PBMCs, obtained at surgery. This rearrangement joins TRBV5-1 to TRBJ2-3; 12 bases line up with TRBD1. CDR3 protein: CASSPGTGGSTDTQYF. CDR3 DNA: TGCGCCAGCAGCCCCGGGACAGGGGGCAGCACAGATACGCAGTATTTT.